This T cell receptor (beta chain) comes out of a study of blood T cell repertoires in COVID-19. Method: immunoSEQ multiplex PCR; TCRdb's copy keeps in-frame clones and lacks some. The sample lists about 280,000 clones; 85% to 90% were seen once. The CDR3 sequence is 15 residues long. The germline gives CDR1 MDHEN, CDR2 SYDVKM. V was shortened by 10 bases and J by 0 bases, with 16 bases between the two germline ends. What was sequenced was peripheral blood. V and J are TRBV28 and TRBJ2-1; D perhaps matches TRBD2 (7 bases). The clonotype comes from a human donor in a cohort sampled during active COVID-19. This CDR3 is CATHKGGSSYNEQFF. DNA of the CDR3: TGTGCCACCCACAAGGGGGGGAGCTCCTACAATGAGCAGTTCTTC.